A single sample gave rise to the 25 T cell receptor beta chains below, sequenced in a study of cytotoxic CD8 clonotypes in ibrutinib-treated CLL. Assay: immunoSEQ multiplex PCR; the TCRdb copy retains only in-frame clones and omits some. The profile covers over 200,000 clones, with 70% appearing a single time and over 5.5% taken by the ten largest. The input for sequencing was PBMCs, taken after 12 months of ibrutinib treatment. Receptors originate from a human donor with chronic lymphocytic leukemia.

The gene calls are TRBV25-1 and TRBJ2-1; 9 nucleotides agree with TRBD2. The V gene's germline CDR1 is MGHDK and CDR2 SYGVNS. The V gene end was trimmed by 2 bases and the J gene end by 4 bases; junction bases not matched to a gene: 0. This CDR3 has 14 amino acids. The CDR3 sequence: CASSELAGYNEQFF. DNA of the CDR3: TGTGCCAGCAGTGAACTAGCGGGATACAATGAGCAGTTCTTC. Full variable domain (remainder filled in from reference TRBV25-1 and TRBJ2-1): EADIYQTPRYLVIGTGKKITLECSQTMGHDKMYWYQQDPGMELHLIHYSYGVNSTEKGDLSSESTVSRIRTEHFPLTLESARPSHTSQYLCASSELAGYNEQFFGPGTRLTVL.

The chain employs TRBV6-5 and TRBJ1-2; TRBD1 agrees at 8 bases. Germline-derived CDR1 and CDR2 are MNHEY and SVGAGI. This CDR3 contains 14 residues. V shed 4 bases and J 6 bases; nucleotides not matched to a gene: 7. CDR3 sequence: CASSSDRGGNGYTF. CDR3 coding DNA: TGTGCCAGCAGTTCCGACAGGGGAGGTAATGGCTACACCTTC.

The gene calls are TRBV28 and TRBJ2-5, with 7 bases that match TRBD2. The CDR3 is 15 residues long. Germline CDR1 reads MDHEN; CDR2 reads SYDVKM. With 2 bases clipped from V and 1 base from J, the junction kept 4 bases outside the gene matches. CDR3 region: CASSLGGVRQETQYF. The CDR3 bases are TGTGCCAGCAGTTTAGGGGGGGTCCGCCAAGAGACCCAGTACTTC.

This clone has a single count. The chain recombines TRBV7-9 with TRBJ2-7; D is uncertain. The CDR3 spans 14 residues. Germline loops: CDR1 SEHNR, CDR2 FQNEAQ (reference sequence). V was cut by 3 bases and J by 10 bases, with 19 bases left in between. The CDR3 DNA sequence: TGTGCCAGCAGCTTCGCCATAGGACGTTCGGAACAGTACTTC. Protein product: CASSFAIGRSEQYF.

The chain uses TRBV20-1 and TRBJ1-1, with D hard to call. V was cut by 4 bases and J by 6 bases, with 9 bases left in between. The CDR3 contains 11 residues. Germline CDR1 and CDR2: DFQATT and SNEGSKA (reference sequence). The CDR3: CSATKGPEAFF. CDR3 nucleotide sequence: TGCAGTGCTACGAAGGGTCCTGAAGCTTTCTTT.

This rearrangement joins TRBV6-1 to TRBJ2-7, with D tentatively TRBD2 (5 bases). Germline V gene sequence: CDR1 MNHNS, CDR2 SASEGT. The CDR3 has 11 residues. The CDR3, as DNA: TGTGCAACTACGGGATGGGACGAGCAGTACTTC. Amino acids: CATTGWDEQYF.

V usage is TRBV2 and J usage is TRBJ1-2; 9 bases match TRBD1. CDR1 is SNHLY, CDR2 FYNNEI, per germline. The CDR3 runs 14 residues. V lost 10 bases, J lost 2 bases, and 8 bases stayed unmatched. DNA for the CDR3: TGTGCCACCAGGGACAGGGTGAGAAACTATGGCTACACCTTC. Its translation: CATRDRVRNYGYTF.

The rearrangement uses TRBV5-1 and TRBJ2-7, with 7 bases matching TRBD1. The trim removed 4 bases at V and 4 bases at J, leaving 11 bases unmatched. Per germline, CDR1 SGHRS and CDR2 YFSETQ. This CDR3 is built from 15 residues. CDR3 protein: CASSVFPGQLYEQYF. CDR3 sequence (DNA): TGCGCCAGCAGCGTCTTTCCGGGACAGCTATACGAGCAGTACTTC.

This chain connects TRBV9 to TRBJ2-7; 7 positions agree with TRBD1. J lost 3 bases, V lost 0 bases, and 3 bases had no gene match. Looked up from germline, CDR1 is SGDLS and CDR2 is YYNGEE. The CDR3 runs 14 residues. The chain's CDR3 is CASSVADRVYEQYF. CDR3 nucleotide sequence: TGTGCCAGCAGCGTAGCTGACAGGGTCTACGAGCAGTACTTC.

The chain is built from TRBV7-2 and TRBJ1-5, with unresolved D. Germline V gives CDR1 SGHTA, CDR2 FQGNSA. The CDR3 length is 11 residues. Between the trimmed V and J ends, which lost 5 bases and 16 bases, there was a span of 15 bases. The CDR3 nucleotides are TGTGCCAGCAGCACCCGGCTAACCAAACATTTT. Translating it yields CASSTRLTKHF.

This clone was counted many times. The CDR3: CASSLGASSYNEQFF. CDR3 in DNA: TGCGCCAGCAGCTTGGGGGCGAGCTCCTACAATGAGCAGTTCTTC. The rearrangement links TRBV5-1 to TRBJ2-1, with D unclear. Trimming pared 0 bases from V and 0 bases from J, leaving 7 bases between. In germline, CDR1 is SGHRS, CDR2 YFSETQ. The CDR3 extends over 15 amino acids.

This sequence joins TRBV5-4 and TRBJ1-5, with TRBD1 matching 7 bases. V dropped 4 bases and J dropped 6; count of bases not matched to a gene: 4. Germline CDR1 and CDR2: SGHNT and YYREEE (reference sequence). This CDR3 comprises 13 residues. In nucleotides, the CDR3 is TGTGCCAGCAGCAACAGGGGAAGTCAGCCCCAGCATTTT. Its protein is CASSNRGSQPQHF.

The chain carries TRBV2 and TRBJ2-3, with D hard to call. This CDR3 has 12 amino acids. Trimming shortened V by 8 bases and J by 2 bases, and 8 bases separated the two germline ends. Per germline, CDR1 SNHLY and CDR2 FYNNEI. CDR3 region: CASRSVTDTQYF. As DNA, the CDR3 is TGTGCCAGCCGGAGCGTCACAGATACGCAGTATTTT.

This chain joins TRBV4-3 and TRBJ2-3; 14 bases line up with TRBD2. The CDR3 extends over 20 amino acids. From germline, CDR1 is LGHNA and CDR2 YSLEER. V was clipped by 3 bases and J by 9 bases; unmatched bases: 20. The CDR3 sequence is CASSHQSRRLAGGLLETQYF. The CDR3 region has the DNA TGCGCCAGCAGCCACCAGTCACGCCGACTAGCGGGAGGGCTTCTGGAGACGCAGTATTTT.

There are a few counts of this clone. The genes are TRBV4-2 and TRBJ1-1; 10 bases agree with TRBD1. The germline V gene encodes CDR1 LGHNA and CDR2 YNFKEQ. CDR3 size: 16 residues. After removal of 6 bases from V and 6 bases from J, the junction contained 13 bases not matched to a gene. The CDR3 nucleotides are TGTGCCAGCAGTGATAAGATGGGACAGGGGAGGGCTGAAGCTTTCTTT. Translating gives CASSDKMGQGRAEAFF.

The chain employs TRBV30 and TRBJ2-1, with 8 bases matching TRBD2. Germline lookup yields CDR1 GTSNPN and CDR2 SVGIG (reference sequence). The J segment lost 4 bases and the V segment lost 5 bases, leaving 13 bases of the junction unmatched. The CDR3 is 16 residues long. The CDR3 sequence is CAWGRGLAGLYNEQFF. CDR3 nucleotide sequence: TGTGCCTGGGGTCGTGGGCTAGCGGGCCTATACAATGAGCAGTTCTTC.

This sequence joins TRBV7-9 and TRBJ2-1, with 7 nucleotides matching TRBD2. The junction had 10 bases not matched to a gene; V was cut back by 5 bases and J by 15 bases. The CDR3 totals 12 residues. Germline V CDR1 and CDR2: SEHNR, FQNEAQ (reference sequence). The CDR3 reads CASSLRGDSRFF. The CDR3 DNA is TGTGCCAGCAGCCTACGGGGGGACTCCCGGTTCTTC.

The V and J genes are TRBV4-2 and TRBJ2-4; tentatively, D is TRBD2 (5 bases). CDR1 LGHNA and CDR2 YNFKEQ come from the germline V gene. There are 17 residues in the CDR3. Trimming removed 0 bases at V and 0 bases at J, with 12 bases between. CDR3 sequence: CASSQDRAGLAKNIQYF. The CDR3 DNA is TGTGCCAGCAGCCAAGATCGGGCTGGACTAGCCAAAAACATTCAGTACTTC.

The chain carries TRBV27 and TRBJ1-1; 8 nucleotides align to TRBD1. The CDR3 contains 14 residues. V trimming: 6 bases; J trimming: 4 bases; junction bases outside the gene matches: 7. CDR1 MNHEY and CDR2 SMNVEV come from the germline V gene (reference sequence). CDR3 amino acids: CASSTDRAITEAFF. DNA of the CDR3: TGTGCCAGCAGCACGGACAGGGCGATCACTGAAGCTTTCTTT.

This clone was picked up one time. This sequence joins TRBV29-1 and TRBJ2-7; maybe TRBD1 (5 bases). The ends were cut back, 6 bases at V and 2 bases at J, with 11 bases in the middle. Germline V gene data show CDR1 as SQVTM and CDR2 as ANQGSEA. This CDR3 is 12 amino acids long. The CDR3 region is CSVGAGPYEQYF. CDR3 DNA sequence: TGCAGCGTAGGGGCAGGTCCCTACGAGCAGTACTTC.

The chain carries TRBV4-2 and TRBJ1-1; possibly TRBD1 for D (5 bases). CDR1 LGHNA and CDR2 YNFKEQ come from the germline V gene. The germline V and J ends were trimmed by 3 bases and 7 bases, with 9 bases remaining between them. The CDR3 totals 12 residues. CDR3 sequence (DNA): TGTGCCAGCAGCCAGAACAGGATTGAAGCTTTCTTT. Its protein is CASSQNRIEAFF.

The rearrangement joins TRBV18 to TRBJ2-7; perhaps TRBD1 as D (6 bases). Germline V lookup: CDR1 KGHSH, CDR2 LQKENI. The CDR3 has 14 residues. V shed 3 bases and J shed 6 bases, with 15 bases lying between them. The CDR3, as DNA: TGTGCCAGCTCACCGGATATTTCACAGGGCGAGCAGTACTTC. It specifies CASSPDISQGEQYF.

In its sample, this clone was seen a few times. The chain is built from TRBV4-2 and TRBJ1-1, with 10 bases lining up with TRBD1. The J segment lost 5 bases and the V segment lost 4 bases, leaving 7 bases of the junction unmatched. Germline lookup yields CDR1 LGHNA and CDR2 YNFKEQ. The CDR3 is made up of 15 amino acids. As DNA, the CDR3 is TGTGCCAGCAGCCGCGGACAGGGGGAAAGGACTGAAGCTTTCTTT. Protein: CASSRGQGERTEAFF.

Of note for this clone: Other DNA variants within this sample encode the same CDR3. The rearrangement links TRBV9 to TRBJ1-3, with 8 bases matching TRBD1. The CDR3 sequence is 14 residues long. After removal of 3 bases from V and 2 bases from J, the junction contained 1 base not matched to a gene. Germline loops: CDR1 SGDLS, CDR2 YYNGEE. CDR3: CASSADRAGNTIYF. The CDR3 nucleotides read TGTGCCAGCAGCGCGGACAGGGCTGGAAACACCATATATTTT.

The V gene is TRBV6-5, the J gene TRBJ1-4; 7 positions agree with TRBD1. CDR3 length equals 15 residues. The germline V gene has CDR1 MNHEY and CDR2 SVGAGI. V gave up 3 bases and J gave up 6 bases; unmatched junction bases: 7. The CDR3 loop reads CASSYSEGAHEKLFF. In DNA form, the CDR3 reads TGTGCCAGCAGTTATTCTGAGGGGGCCCATGAAAAACTGTTTTTT.